This T cell receptor (beta chain) is from a study of T cell responses to AZD1222 COVID-19 vaccine. Findings of the study overall: Sampling that yielded the repertoires occurred only after the peak T cell response. With dominance at 160-218 and 743-854, vaccine-associated CD4 TCRs spanned spike. Most donors were white British, females outnumbered males, and clonal diversity was possibly underestimated.

Concerning this clone itself: Its antigen is unknown.

TCRdb's table, derived via immunoSEQ multiplex PCR, lists solely in-frame clones and lacks some. The sample yields 150,000 or so clones, roughly 92% seen once. The CDR3 sequence is 15 residues long. The specimen comprised peripheral blood, sampled on day 0 of AZD1222 vaccination. V gene TRBV21-1 combines with J gene TRBJ2-3; TRBD2, as called in the table, went unchecked against the DNA. TRBV21-1 is labeled a pseudogene. This TCR derives from an adult in good health. CDR3 protein: CASSNPTGGTDTQYF. CDR3 in DNA: TGTGCCAGCAGCAATCCCACGGGGGGCACAGATACGCAGTATTTT.